This T cell receptor (beta chain) emerged from a study of cytomegalovirus exposure and HLA in healthy donors. Whole-study results and caveats: In a later analysis, TCR beta V- and J-gene trimming was associated with a missense DCLRE1C variant. For presence/absence analyses, sequencing depth was assumed to be roughly uniform across donors.

Per the germline V gene, CDR1 is SGHVS and CDR2 is FNYEAQ. The V end was cut by 5 bases, the J end by 7 bases, with 14 bases between. This CDR3 comprises 13 residues. The PCR made use of 60 Vbeta and 13 Jbeta primers. Method: immunoSEQ multiplex PCR; TCRdb's copy keeps in-frame clones and lacks some. The repertoire includes 120,000 or so clones, over 8.5% of them detected once, and around 5.8% sits in the top ten. This clone showed up just a few times. Its antigen is not known. The V gene is TRBV7-6, the J gene TRBJ1-1; D may be TRBD1 (6 bases). The sequence came from a woman between 40 and 50 years old in good health and CMV-seropositive. The sequenced sample was PBMCs. The CDR3 region has the DNA TGTGCCAGCAGCCTCAGGGGACCTCATGAAGCTTTCTTT. It translates to CASSLRGPHEAFF.